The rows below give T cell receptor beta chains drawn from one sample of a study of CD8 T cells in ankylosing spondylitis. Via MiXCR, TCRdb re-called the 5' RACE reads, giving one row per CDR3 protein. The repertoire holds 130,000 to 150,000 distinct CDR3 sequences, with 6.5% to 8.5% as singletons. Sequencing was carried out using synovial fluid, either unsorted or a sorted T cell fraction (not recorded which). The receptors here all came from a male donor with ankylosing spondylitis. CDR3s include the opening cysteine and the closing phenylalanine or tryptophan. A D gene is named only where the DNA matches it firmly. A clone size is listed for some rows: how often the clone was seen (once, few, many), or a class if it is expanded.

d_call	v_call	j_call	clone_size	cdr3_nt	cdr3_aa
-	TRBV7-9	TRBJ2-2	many	TGTGCCAGCAGCTTAAAGGGGTCCGCGAACACCGGGGAGCTGTTTTTT	CASSLKGSANTGELFF
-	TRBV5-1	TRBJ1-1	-	TGCGCCAGCAGCTTCCAACTAATGAACACTGAAGCTTTCTTT	CASSFQLMNTEAFF
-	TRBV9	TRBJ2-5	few	TGTGCCAGCAGCTACGGGGCCGGACAAGAGACCCAGTACTTC	CASSYGAGQETQYF
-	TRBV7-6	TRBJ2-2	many	TGTGCCAGCAGCTTAGCGGGAGATTGGACCGGGGAGCTGTTTTTT	CASSLAGDWTGELFF
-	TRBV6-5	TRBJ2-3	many	TGTGCCAGCAGTTACAGGGGCCGCACAGATACGCAGTATTTT	CASSYRGRTDTQYF
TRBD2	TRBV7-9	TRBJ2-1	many	TGTGCCAGCACCTACCTAGCGGGGGGGAATTACAATGAGCAGTTCTTC	CASTYLAGGNYNEQFF
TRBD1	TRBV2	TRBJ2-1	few	TGTGCCAGCAGTGATTTCGAGACAGGGGGCCATGAGCAGTTCTTC	CASSDFETGGHEQFF
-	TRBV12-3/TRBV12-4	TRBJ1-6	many	TGTGCCAGCAGTTTAGGTGTAGAAGAATATAATTCACCCCTCCACTTT	CASSLGVEEYNSPLHF
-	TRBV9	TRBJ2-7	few	TGTGCCAGCAGCGTGACTTCGACAGGAAGGACCTACGAGCAGTACTTC	CASSVTSTGRTYEQYF
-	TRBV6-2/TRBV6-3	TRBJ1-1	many	TGTGCCAGCAGTTACATGGCGAACACTGAAGCTTTCTTT	CASSYMANTEAFF
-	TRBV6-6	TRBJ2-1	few	TGTGCCAGCACCCCCAGTCCCTACAATGAGCAGTTCTTC	CASTPSPYNEQFF
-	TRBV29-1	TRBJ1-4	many	TGCAGCGCGCAACGGGGGATTGATGAAAAACTGTTTTTT	CSAQRGIDEKLFF
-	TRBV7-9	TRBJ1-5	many	TGTGCCAGCAGCTTAGGAGGAGATCAGCCCCAGCATTTT	CASSLGGDQPQHF
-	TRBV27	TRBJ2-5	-	TGTGCCAGCAGTTTAGGGCGGGGCCAAGAGACCCAGTACTTC	CASSLGRGQETQYF
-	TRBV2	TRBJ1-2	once	TGTGCCAGCACCCTTAGGGGGACTAACTATGGCTACACCTTC	CASTLRGTNYGYTF
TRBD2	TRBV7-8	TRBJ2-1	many	TGTGCCAGCAGCCCGTCCGGGACTAGCGGTTACAATGAGCAGTTCTTC	CASSPSGTSGYNEQFF
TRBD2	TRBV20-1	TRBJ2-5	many	TGCAGTGCTAGGATTGGCGGGAGTGGAAGAGAGACCCAGTACTTC	CSARIGGSGRETQYF
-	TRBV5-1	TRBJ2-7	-	TGCGCCAGCAGCTCCTCGGATACCTGGGAGCAGTACTTC	CASSSSDTWEQYF
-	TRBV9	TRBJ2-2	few	TGTGCCAGCAGCGTAGCTCGAATGGACGGGGAGCTGTTTTTT	CASSVARMDGELFF
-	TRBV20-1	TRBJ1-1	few	TGCAGTGCTAGACCAGCCGGGAGGTGGGGCGGAAGGAACACTGAAGCTTTCTTT	CSARPAGRWGGRNTEAFF
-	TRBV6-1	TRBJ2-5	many	TGTGCCAGCAGAGTCGGGACAAGGGGGACCCAGTACTTC	CASRVGTRGTQYF
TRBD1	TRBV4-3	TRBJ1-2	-	TGCGCCAGCAGCCGTGAGGGACAGGACGGCTATGGCTACACCTTC	CASSREGQDGYGYTF
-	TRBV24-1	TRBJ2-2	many	TGTGCCACCAGTTCGTCGGTGCTGAGCACCGGGGAGCTGTTTTTT	CATSSSVLSTGELFF
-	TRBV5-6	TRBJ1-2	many	TGTGCCAGCAGCTTGGGACAGGTGAACTATGGCTACACCTTC	CASSLGQVNYGYTF